This TCR beta chain was sequenced in a study of T cell responses to AZD1222 COVID-19 vaccine. For the study at large: Both about-4-week and about-12-week second-dose recipients were combined.

With regard to this clone: Its antigen is unknown.

Study conclusions and caveats: Epitopes outside B.1.351 and B.1.1.7 mutated regions reportedly drew nearly half of spike TCRs. Clonal diversity was possibly underestimated; the donors were predominantly white British and more often female.

Here immunoSEQ multiplex PCR was the method, and the copy in TCRdb shows in-frame clones only, minus some. The top ten hold approximately 1.4% of the sample, which has about 130,000 clones, roughly 87% seen once. Per germline, CDR1 MGHRA and CDR2 YSYEKL. The CDR3 has 14 amino acids. The V gene end was trimmed by 4 bases and the J gene end by 0 bases; junction bases not matched to a gene: 2. The source material was peripheral blood, sampled on day 0 of AZD1222 vaccination. This receptor was obtained from an adult in good health. The V call is TRBV4-1, the J call TRBJ1-1, with 7 bases identical to TRBD1. CDR3 region: CASSLGGMNTEAFF. CDR3 bases: TGCGCCAGCAGCCTAGGGGGCATGAACACTGAAGCTTTCTTT.